This TCR beta chain was recorded in a study of beta chain features in type 1 diabetes. Germline V gene lookup returns CDR1 MNHEY and CDR2 SMNVEV (reference sequence). Trimming at V came to 8 bases and at J to 4 bases, leaving 8 bases not matched to a gene. The CDR3 extends over 14 amino acids. Reverse transcription of all isolated RNA meant that expressed TCRB transcripts were sequenced. Using immunoSEQ multiplex PCR, the repertoire was profiled, and TCRdb retains in-frame clones only, with some absent. In the table there are hundreds of thousands of clones, around a sixth of which are singletons. Material: naive CD4+ T cells from blood. This clonotype originated in a man between 18 and 35 years old in good health. The chain recombines TRBV27 with TRBJ2-5, with 9 bases identical to TRBD1. In nucleotides, the CDR3 is TGTGCCAGCTCCGGGACAGGGAGGCGAGAGACCCAGTACTTC. Translated: CASSGTGRRETQYF.